The 25 T cell receptor beta chains below come from one sample, sequenced in a study of blood T cell repertoires in COVID-19. Sequenced by immunoSEQ multiplex PCR; TCRdb stores in-frame clones only, minus some. This table has about 480,000 clones, 80% to 90% appearing once. The sequenced sample was PBMCs or T cells enriched from blood (not recorded which). These receptors were collected from a woman aged 60-75 years who had recovered from COVID-19.

The chain couples TRBV5-1 to TRBJ2-3; perhaps TRBD1 as D (5 bases). Germline V gene data show CDR1 as SGHRS and CDR2 as YFSETQ. This CDR3 is built from 16 residues. V was trimmed by 4 bases and J by 3 bases, leaving 18 bases between them. CDR3 DNA: TGCGCCAGCAGCCTTATCCCGCCAGGGCGTACAGATACGCAGTATTTT. Amino acid sequence: CASSLIPPGRTDTQYF.

The gene calls are TRBV9 and TRBJ2-2, with 7 bases matching TRBD1. The CDR3 is 16 residues long. Trimming cost V 0 bases and J 4 bases; bases outside gene matches: 6. CDR1 and CDR2 (germline): SGDLS, YYNGEE. Here the CDR3 reads CASSVVGTAPTGELFF. The CDR3 DNA sequence: TGTGCCAGCAGCGTAGTCGGGACAGCTCCCACCGGGGAGCTGTTTTTT.

This chain connects TRBV2 to TRBJ1-2; TRBD1 matches at 7 bases. The trim removed 6 bases at V and 4 bases at J, leaving 8 bases unmatched. CDR1 SNHLY and CDR2 FYNNEI come from the germline V gene. This CDR3 comprises 14 residues. This CDR3 reads CASRGQILFYGYTF. DNA for the CDR3: TGTGCCAGCAGGGGACAGATACTGTTCTATGGCTACACCTTC.

The rearrangement links TRBV5-1 to TRBJ1-4, with D possibly TRBD1 on 6 matching bases. The CDR3 is 15 residues long. The germline V gene encodes CDR1 SGHRS and CDR2 YFSETQ. Deletions cut 5 bases from V and 3 bases from J, with 14 bases between. DNA for the CDR3: TGCGCCAGCAGTGCGGGCGGGGGGCCTAATGAAAAACTGTTTTTT. Translation gives CASSAGGGPNEKLFF. The full variable domain, its missing parts supplied by reference TRBV5-1 and TRBJ1-4, is KAGVTQTPRYLIKTRGQQVTLSCSPISGHRSVSWYQQTPGQGLQFLFEYFSETQRNKGNFPGRFSGRQFSNSRSEMNVSTLELGDSALYLCASSAGGGPNEKLFFGSGTQLSVL.

This chain joins TRBV10-3 and TRBJ2-6; 7 nucleotides line up with TRBD1. Per germline, CDR1 ENHRY and CDR2 SYGVKD. CDR3 length: 14 residues. V dropped 6 bases and J dropped 4; count of bases not matched to a gene: 3. CDR3 DNA sequence: TGTGCCATCAGACAGGGGTCCGGGGCCAACGTCCTGACTTTC. Its protein product is CAIRQGSGANVLTF.

The CDR3 region is CASSLVAASGHEQFF. CDR3 in DNA: TGCGCCAGCAGCTTGGTGGCGGCTAGCGGGCATGAGCAGTTCTTC. The chain employs TRBV5-1 and TRBJ2-1; 8 nucleotides agree with TRBD2. The junction had 7 bases not matched to a gene; V was cut back by 0 bases and J by 8 bases. The CDR3 loop spans 15 amino acids. Germline CDR1 SGHRS, CDR2 YFSETQ.

The chain couples TRBV6-5 to TRBJ1-1; TRBD1 aligns across 8 bases. CDR1 is MNHEY and CDR2 is SVGAGI in the germline V gene. The J segment lost 1 base and the V segment lost 6 bases, leaving 7 bases of the junction unmatched. The CDR3 consists of 15 residues. CDR3 coding DNA: TGTGCCAGCAGACCCGGGACAGGTGGGAACACTGAAGCTTTCTTT. It is translated as CASRPGTGGNTEAFF.

The chain recombines TRBV4-2 with TRBJ2-1; 9 positions agree with TRBD2. The CDR3 is made up of 15 amino acids. The germline CDR1 and CDR2 sequences are LGHNA and YNFKEQ. V shed 3 bases and J 16 bases; nucleotides not matched to a gene: 16. The CDR3 loop is CASSQKERRGGGGFF. DNA of the CDR3: TGTGCCAGCAGCCAGAAGGAGAGGCGGGGGGGCGGAGGCTTCTTC.

The rearrangement uses TRBV6-5 and TRBJ1-5; a possible D gene is TRBD1 (6 bases). Looked up from germline, CDR1 is MNHEY and CDR2 is SVGAGI. The CDR3 runs 14 residues. Trimming removed 6 bases from V and 6 bases from J, with 15 bases in between. This CDR3 is CASSKDSAFQPQHF. The DNA of the CDR3 is TGTGCCAGCAGCAAGGACAGCGCCTTTCAGCCCCAGCATTTT.

The chain carries TRBV15 and TRBJ2-3; TRBD1 aligns across 7 bases. This CDR3 has 16 residues. Germline V gene data show CDR1 as LNHNV and CDR2 as YYDKDF (reference sequence). J was trimmed by 5 bases and V by 5 bases; bases with no gene match: 13. The CDR3 DNA is TGTGCCACCAGCGGTTTGACAGGGAGTTCCCAAGATACGCAGTATTTT. The encoded protein is CATSGLTGSSQDTQYF.

This clone is a singleton in its sample. Compared with germline, one end of the junction differs, possibly owing to a read error. The CDR3 reads CASRQKEQGLSF. CDR3 nucleotides: TGCGCCAGCAGGCAAAAGGAACAGGGCCTCAGCTTC. The chain joins TRBV5-1 to TRBJ1-2; D is possibly TRBD1 (6 bases). Germline CDR1 SGHRS, CDR2 YFSETQ. This CDR3 is 12 amino acids long. The full variable domain, its missing parts supplied by reference TRBV5-1 and TRBJ1-2, is KAGVTQTPRYLIKTRGQQVTLSCSPISGHRSVSWYQQTPGQGLQFLFEYFSETQRNKGNFPGRFSGRQFSNSRSEMNVSTLELGDSALYLCASRQKEQGLSFGSGTRLTVV.

V gene TRBV27 combines with J gene TRBJ1-5, with D unclear. Trimming took 3 bases from V and 3 from J, leaving 3 bases between them. CDR1 is MNHEY and CDR2 is SMNVEV in the germline V gene (reference sequence). This CDR3 comprises 12 residues. The CDR3 loop is CASSFFNQPQHF. The CDR3 DNA sequence: TGTGCCAGCAGTTTCTTCAATCAGCCCCAGCATTTT.

The J gene is TRBJ2-3, the V gene TRBV19, with a weak D call TRBD2 (5 bases). Germline V gives CDR1 LNHDA, CDR2 SQIVND (reference sequence). V lost 4 bases and J lost 1, with 9 bases in between. The CDR3 has 14 amino acids. CDR3 coding DNA: TGTGCCAGTAGTAGACTAAGGGGCACAGATACGCAGTATTTT. It specifies CASSRLRGTDTQYF.

The chain is built from TRBV7-9 and TRBJ2-3; TRBD2 aligns across 7 bases. CDR1 and CDR2 from the germline V gene are SEHNR and FQNEAQ (reference sequence). V trimming: 3 bases; J trimming: 2 bases; junction bases outside the gene matches: 8. The CDR3 is 16 residues long. The CDR3 nucleotides read TGTGCCAGCAGCTTTTGGGGGAGGGAGGCCACAGATACGCAGTATTTT. The encoded protein is CASSFWGREATDTQYF.

The chain is built from TRBV5-4 and TRBJ2-3; possibly TRBD2 for D (8 bases). There are 18 residues in the CDR3. CDR1 SGHNT and CDR2 YYREEE come from the germline V gene (reference sequence). V was clipped by 4 bases and J by 1 base, with 22 bases between them. This CDR3 is CASSPRGGPGQRTDTQYF. CDR3 nucleotides: TGTGCCAGCAGCCCCCGGGGGGGGCCGGGACAGCGCACAGATACGCAGTATTTT.

The chain employs TRBV9 and TRBJ1-2, with a possible D match to TRBD1 (5 bases). Germline V lookup: CDR1 SGDLS, CDR2 YYNGEE. Trimming shortened V by 2 bases and J by 4 bases, and 24 bases separated the two germline ends. CDR3 length: 18 amino acids. The CDR3 protein is CASSVAPGGVMGVYGYTF. The DNA of the CDR3 is TGTGCCAGCAGCGTCGCGCCAGGAGGGGTAATGGGTGTCTATGGCTACACCTTC.

CDR3 DNA: TGTGCCAGCACTCCCAGGGGGACAGGCTACGAGCAGTACTTC. Translation gives CASTPRGTGYEQYF. This chain links TRBV27 with TRBJ2-7; TRBD1 matches 8 bases. CDR1 is MNHEY, CDR2 SMNVEV, per germline (reference sequence). The trim removed 7 bases at V and 3 bases at J, leaving 8 bases unmatched. This CDR3 region has 14 residues.

The V and J genes are TRBV5-4 and TRBJ1-4, with a weak D call TRBD1 (5 bases). CDR3 size: 14 residues. Germline assignment: CDR1 SGHNT and CDR2 YYREEE (reference sequence). The V end lost 3 bases, the J end lost 2 bases, and 8 bases lay between the germline ends. The CDR3 DNA follows: TGTGCCAGCAGCTCAGGGCGGACTAATGAAAAACTGTTTTTT. Amino acids: CASSSGRTNEKLFF. The full variable domain, rest sourced from reference TRBV5-4 and TRBJ1-4, is ETGVTQSPTHLIKTRGQQVTLRCSSQSGHNTVSWYQQALGQGPQFIFQYYREEENGRGNFPPRFSGLQFPNYSSELNVNALELDDSALYLCASSSGRTNEKLFFGSGTQLSVL.

This clone was seen only a few times. The chain employs TRBV27 and TRBJ1-2; D possibly corresponds to TRBD1 (5 bases). Germline CDR1 and CDR2: MNHEY and SMNVEV (reference sequence). V was shortened by 6 bases and J by 4 bases, with 15 bases between the two germline ends. This CDR3 region has 14 residues. CDR3 nucleotide sequence: TGTGCCAGCAGAGTAACCGGGACTGGCTATGGCTACACCTTC. Protein product: CASRVTGTGYGYTF.

The sample holds a few counts of this clone. The chain has TRBV5-4 and TRBJ1-2; 11 bases align to TRBD1. The CDR3 is 17 residues long. CDR1 is SGHNT and CDR2 is YYREEE in the germline V gene (reference sequence). Trimming removed 2 bases from V and 4 bases from J; junction bases left unmatched: 10. The DNA for the CDR3 is TGTGCCAGCAGCTTCGGACAGGGGGCTCAGATTCCCTATGGCTACACCTTC. Amino acids: CASSFGQGAQIPYGYTF.

The chain is built from TRBV30 and TRBJ2-5; D remains unclear. Germline CDR1 and CDR2: GTSNPN and SVGIG (reference sequence). The CDR3 length is 12 residues. V dropped 2 bases and J dropped 7 bases, with 11 bases sitting between them. The CDR3 region is CAWSRRGGTQYF. The DNA of the CDR3 is TGTGCCTGGAGTCGCCGCGGTGGGACCCAGTACTTC.

V gene TRBV3-1 (or the pseudogene TRBV3-2) combines with J gene TRBJ1-3, with unresolved D. This CDR3 has 15 amino acids. V dropped 0 bases and J dropped 3 bases, with 9 bases sitting between them. Germline CDR1 reads LGHDT; CDR2 reads YNNKEL (reference sequence). The CDR3 loop reads CASSQDRGFGNTIYF. The CDR3 nucleotides read TGTGCCAGCAGCCAAGATCGGGGTTTTGGAAACACCATATATTTT.

J is TRBJ2-1 and V is TRBV5-1; TRBD2 agrees at 12 bases. Germline-derived CDR1 and CDR2 are SGHRS and YFSETQ. The CDR3 spans 15 residues. Germline trimming cut 5 bases from V and 2 bases from J; bases unmatched to any gene: 2. Here the CDR3 DNA reads TGCGCCAGCAGTGGACTAGCGGGGCCCTACAATGAGCAGTTCTTC. This sequence encodes CASSGLAGPYNEQFF.

The chain is built from TRBV7-2 and TRBJ1-1; TRBD1 agrees at 10 bases. Germline assignment: CDR1 SGHTA and CDR2 FQGNSA. The CDR3 totals 16 residues. V trimming: 0 bases; J trimming: 4 bases; junction bases outside the gene matches: 5. CDR3 DNA: TGTGCCAGCAGCTTAGCGGGACAGGGGTGGGGCACTGAAGCTTTCTTT. It is translated as CASSLAGQGWGTEAFF.

J is TRBJ1-2 and V is TRBV7-8; unclear D gene. This CDR3 spans 13 amino acids. V lost 3 bases and J lost 8, with 13 bases in between. Germline lookup yields CDR1 SGHVS and CDR2 FQNEAQ. The CDR3 sequence is CASSFQTNWGYTF. The CDR3 DNA sequence: TGTGCCAGCAGCTTCCAGACAAACTGGGGCTACACCTTC.